Presented here are 12 T cell receptor beta chains from one specimen sequenced in a study of regulatory T cells in long-lasting Graves disease. Library construction for TCR beta used iRepertoire HTBI primers and Arm-PCR of CDR3 regions. TCRdb called the multiplex PCR reads again in MiXCR, with one record for every CDR3 protein. The sample holds around 480,000 distinct CDR3 sequences, about 16% seen once. Time point described: newly diagnosed GD, antithyroid drugs for less than 3 months. There was RNA extracted from PBMCs, and the TCR library was made from it. Another study also made use of these data, one on T cells in Graves' hyperthyroidism and ophthalmopathy.

This material consisted of peripheral blood mononuclear cells (PBMCs), taken at new diagnosis, from a patient treated with antithyroid drugs. These TCRs come from a woman aged 35-65 years with Graves disease.

There are many counts of this clonotype. This rearrangement joins TRBV7-9 to TRBJ1-1, with D unclear. V lost 6 bases and J 0 bases, leaving 11 bases between the germline ends. This CDR3 has 14 amino acids. Looked up from germline, CDR1 is SEHNR and CDR2 is FQNEAQ (reference sequence). The CDR3 reads CASSQGWVNTEAFF. CDR3 nucleotides: TGTGCCAGCAGTCAAGGCTGGGTGAACACTGAAGCTTTCTTT.

V gene TRBV7-9 combines with J gene TRBJ2-5; weak D call: TRBD2 (6 bases). CDR3 length: 16 residues. CDR1 is SEHNR and CDR2 is FQNEAQ in the germline V gene (reference sequence). The V gene lost 1 base and the J gene lost 2 bases, with 14 bases spanning the gap. CDR3 region: CASSLGGTGEQETQYF. CDR3 bases: TGTGCCAGCAGCTTAGGGGGTACGGGGGAACAAGAGACCCAGTACTTC.

This clonotype showed up just a few times. The chain carries TRBV12-3 or TRBV12-4 and TRBJ1-1, with TRBD1 matching over 7 bases. Trimming removed 0 bases from V and 4 bases from J; junction bases left unmatched: 11. CDR3 length: 17 residues. The CDR3 protein is CASSLAVVGGRSTEAFF. The DNA for the CDR3 is TGTGCCAGCAGTTTAGCGGTAGTAGGGGGCCGTAGCACTGAAGCTTTCTTT.

The chain uses TRBV2 and TRBJ2-2, with D unclear. Per the germline V gene, CDR1 is SNHLY and CDR2 is FYNNEI. V was pared by 6 bases and J by 1 base, with 9 bases between. This CDR3 spans 14 amino acids. CDR3 protein: CASRGRVNTGELFF. The CDR3 nucleotides are TGTGCCAGCAGGGGAAGGGTGAACACCGGGGAGCTGTTTTTT. The full variable domain, its missing parts supplied by reference TRBV2 and TRBJ2-2, is EPEVTQTPSHQVTQMGQEVILRCVPISNHLYFYWYRQILGQKVEFLVSFYNNEISEKSEIFDDQFSVERPDGSNFTLKIRSTKLEDSAMYFCASRGRVNTGELFFGEGSRLTVL.

This clonotype was recorded at least ten times. The chain has TRBV6-2 or TRBV6-3 and TRBJ2-5, with a weak D call TRBD1 (5 bases). Germline loops: CDR1 MNHEY, CDR2 SVGEGT. This CDR3 has 13 amino acids. With 4 bases removed from V and 3 bases from J, the gap between germline ends came to 9 bases. CDR3: CASSFRVEETQYF. CDR3 sequence (DNA): TGTGCCAGCAGTTTCAGGGTAGAAGAGACCCAGTACTTC.

In this sample, this clonotype turned up a few times. The chain combines TRBV18 with TRBJ2-7; 9 bases map to TRBD1. The CDR3 has 16 residues. CDR1 and CDR2 (germline): KGHSH, LQKENI. V trimming: 0 bases; J trimming: 0 bases; junction bases outside the gene matches: 3. In DNA, the CDR3 is TGTGCCAGCTCACCACCTTGGGACAGGGCCTCCTACGAGCAGTACTTC. Protein sequence: CASSPPWDRASYEQYF.

In this sample, this clonotype turned up many times. This chain links TRBV28 with TRBJ1-1, with TRBD1 matching over 8 bases. The germline gives CDR1 MDHEN, CDR2 SYDVKM. The CDR3 is 13 amino acids. V trimming: 6 bases; J trimming: 7 bases; junction bases outside the gene matches: 7. The CDR3, as DNA: TGTGCCAGCAGCCCCAGGGGGCAGGTTGAAGCTTTCTTT. Its protein is CASSPRGQVEAFF.

This clonotype showed up many times. The chain combines TRBV7-3 with TRBJ2-1; tentatively, D is TRBD2 (6 bases). V shed 6 bases and J shed 6 bases, with 15 bases lying between them. The germline V gene has CDR1 SGHTA and CDR2 FQGTGA. This CDR3 is built from 14 residues. As DNA, the CDR3 is TGTGCCAGCAGTGGCGGGGCCCGTAGCAATGAGCAGTTCTTC. Translated, it gives CASSGGARSNEQFF.

This clonotype was recorded many times. The V and J genes are TRBV7-6 and TRBJ2-1; D is unclear. V was cut by 2 bases and J by 5 bases, with 7 bases left in between. Germline V gene sequence: CDR1 SGHVS, CDR2 FNYEAQ. The CDR3 consists of 13 residues. CDR3 nucleotides: TGTGCCAGCAGCTTAAGTCTTAACAATGAGCAGTTCTTC. Encoded protein: CASSLSLNNEQFF.

This chain links TRBV28 with TRBJ1-2; D gene uncertain. The germline V gene encodes CDR1 MDHEN and CDR2 SYDVKM. CDR3 size: 15 residues. Trimming pared 5 bases from V and 3 bases from J, leaving 16 bases between. The CDR3 here is CASSGGRPPDYGYTF. CDR3 nucleotides: TGTGCCAGCAGTGGTGGGCGGCCTCCTGACTATGGCTACACCTTC.

A remark on this clonotype: One junction end disagrees with the germline gene, perhaps due to a read error. V is TRBV6-9 and J is TRBJ1-1; D remains unclear. Germline CDR1 is MNHGY and CDR2 is SVAAGI. The CDR3 loop spans 14 amino acids. CDR3 residues: CASSSAFRNTAAFF. In nucleotides, the CDR3 is TGTGCCAGCAGTTCGGCCTTCAGGAACACTGCAGCTTTCTTT.

The chain combines TRBV12-3 or TRBV12-4 with TRBJ1-2; D is perhaps TRBD1 (5 bases). V shed 2 bases and J shed 5 bases, with 18 bases lying between them. The CDR3 covers 16 residues. The CDR3 sequence is CASSLSSGLGGYGYTF. The CDR3 coding sequence is TGTGCCAGCAGTTTATCCTCAGGGTTGGGAGGATATGGCTACACCTTC.